The 3 T cell receptor beta chains below were found in one sample sequenced in a study of PD-1 blockade in classical Hodgkin lymphoma. No patient escaped relapse after autologous stem cell transplantation, and brentuximab vedotin exposure varied. Thawed PBMCs were subjected to magnetic negative selection, which yielded isolated CD8+ T cells. TCRdb's copy holds only in-frame clones and misses some; the assay was immunoSEQ multiplex PCR. The sample includes fewer than 15,000 clones, around four fifths of them seen just once. The sample was CD8+ T cells from blood, taken at baseline. The origin of the receptors is a human donor with classical Hodgkin lymphoma.

CDR3 loop: CATIGTGVRSGNTIYF. The CDR3 coding sequence is TGTGCCACCATAGGGACAGGGGTTAGATCTGGAAACACCATATATTTT. The chain employs TRBV28 and TRBJ1-3, with TRBD1 identical over 10 bases. Germline CDR1 and CDR2: MDHEN and SYDVKM. The CDR3 consists of 16 residues. V shed 10 bases, J shed 1 base, and the junction held 10 bases outside the gene matches.

The chain uses TRBV9 and TRBJ2-5, with D possibly being TRBD1 or TRBD2 (6 bases each). The CDR3 covers 16 residues. Trimming pared 3 bases from V and 4 bases from J, leaving 19 bases between. The V gene's germline CDR1 is SGDLS and CDR2 YYNGEE. CDR3 nucleotides: TGTGCCAGCAGCGCGGAGGGGGGAAGTGGTCTAGAGACCCAGTACTTC. Its protein product is CASSAEGGSGLETQYF.

This rearrangement joins TRBV5-5 to TRBJ2-2; possible D gene TRBD2, 6 bases. CDR1 SGHKS and CDR2 YYEKEE come from the germline V gene (reference sequence). The ends were cut back, 2 bases at V and 9 bases at J, with 11 bases in the middle. The CDR3 runs to 13 residues. CDR3 amino acids: CASSFLGGWELFF. CDR3 bases: TGTGCCAGCAGCTTCCTCGGGGGATGGGAGCTGTTTTTT. Drawing the rest from reference TRBV5-5 and TRBJ2-2, the complete variable domain is DAGVTQSPTHLIKTRGQQVTLRCSPISGHKSVSWYQQVLGQGPQFIFQYYEKEERGRGNFPDRFSARQFPNYSSELNVNALLLGDSALYLCASSFLGGWELFFGEGSRLTVL.